This TCR beta chain is drawn from a study of blood T cell repertoires in COVID-19. Study as a whole: Samples representing acute and convalescent COVID-19 were sourced from the United States, Italy and Spain. PBMCs, B-cell-depleted T cells, or T cells provided the cDNA or gDNA that made up the material.

Per the original data handling: For nucleated cells, counts were estimated from reference gene primer amplification. Sequenced by immunoSEQ multiplex PCR; TCRdb stores in-frame clones only, minus some. V, J and clone size are those of that table, while D and trimming were read from the DNA. The sample consists of 120,000 to 150,000 clones, about 86% of them appearing once. This clone was counted between two and nine times. The CDR3 is 13 amino acids. Germline V gives CDR1 MNHEY, CDR2 SVGAGI. Trimming pared 9 bases from V and 4 bases from J, leaving 13 bases between. The sample was peripheral blood. The receptor was isolated from a woman aged 55 to 70 with acute or convalescent COVID-19. V usage is TRBV6-5 and J usage is TRBJ1-3; perhaps TRBD1 as D (6 bases). The CDR3 region has the DNA TGTGCCAGTCGACAGGTGCGCGGAAACACCATATATTTT. Protein sequence: CASRQVRGNTIYF.